The entry below gives a single T cell receptor (beta chain) sequence along with its context. The CDR3 runs to 15 residues. Germline V gene sequence: CDR1 MNHEY, CDR2 SVGAGI. V was pared by 6 bases and J by 8 bases, with 11 bases of the junction left unmatched. The sample belongs to a study of blood T cell repertoires in COVID-19. On the study more broadly: Sites in the United States, Italy and Spain provided acute and convalescent COVID-19 samples.

Per the authors' pipeline: Reference gene primer amplification in the assay estimated nucleated cell counts. TCRdb's table, derived via immunoSEQ multiplex PCR, lists solely in-frame clones and lacks some. That table is the source of V, J and clone size, and D and trimming were worked out from the DNA. Here the sample spans roughly 230,000 clones, roughly 80% being singletons. The chain joins TRBV6-5 to TRBJ1-2; 11 bases match TRBD1. The sample comprised peripheral blood. The receptor comes from a woman between 50 and 59 years old with acute or convalescent COVID-19. The CDR3 here is CASSPQGQGGSGYTF. Written as DNA, the CDR3 is TGTGCCAGCAGCCCACAGGGACAGGGGGGAAGCGGCTACACCTTC.